The entry that follows covers one T cell receptor beta chain sequence. Its specificity is unknown. This entry comes from a study of T cell clonotyping in hematopoietic cell transplantation. Study-level results: Few recipient clonotypes overlapped donors; over 95% were de novo at given depth. Recipient TCR diversity dropped after transplant; expanded clonotypes rose from day 30 to 180.

The CDR3 contains 11 residues. CDR1 and CDR2 (germline): MDHEN, SYDVKM. Trimming removed 6 bases at V and 3 bases at J, with 6 bases between. Only in-frame clones appear in the TCRdb table, and some are missing; sequencing was by immunoSEQ multiplex PCR. The table lists some 10,000 clones, approximately 93% of them singletons. Recipient blood drawn about 28 days pretransplant and days 30, 100, 180 after. The chain has TRBV28 and TRBJ2-7; a possible D gene is TRBD1 (5 bases). The TCR was taken from a male patient aged 45 to 59 who had an allogeneic stem cell transplant from a related donor, so T cells may come from the graft donor. Some clones in this sample may be carry-over from other donors' samples. Material: PBMCs, obtained 100 days after allogeneic stem cell transplant. The CDR3 region has the DNA TGTGCCAGCAGGGACATCTACGAGCAGTACTTC. Protein sequence: CASRDIYEQYF.